This T cell receptor (beta chain) was retrieved from a study of regulatory T cells in long-lasting Graves disease. The CDR3 contains 14 residues. From germline, CDR1 is MRHNA and CDR2 SNTAGT. Trimming removed 2 bases from V and 11 bases from J, with 18 bases in between. Described time point: newly diagnosed GD, antithyroid drugs for less than 3 months. Researchers made the TCR library from RNA that was extracted from PBMCs. With iRepertoire HTBI primers and Arm-PCR of CDR3 regions, TCR beta libraries were built. One entry per CDR3 protein, called by TCRdb with MiXCR from the multiplex PCR reads. The sample consists of under 700,000 distinct CDR3 sequences, around 15% of them appearing once. This clonotype was counted only a few times. The same sample was also studied in work on T cells in Graves' hyperthyroidism and ophthalmopathy.

The sequence was collected from a woman aged 35 to 59 with Graves disease. The specimen comprised peripheral blood mononuclear cells (PBMCs), sampled at new diagnosis, from a patient treated with antithyroid drugs. This chain connects TRBV6-4 to TRBJ1-1; D call uncertain. In DNA form, the CDR3 reads TGTGCCAGCAGTGACGGGAGAAAGGGCTTGGACGCTTTCTTT. This translates into CASSDGRKGLDAFF.